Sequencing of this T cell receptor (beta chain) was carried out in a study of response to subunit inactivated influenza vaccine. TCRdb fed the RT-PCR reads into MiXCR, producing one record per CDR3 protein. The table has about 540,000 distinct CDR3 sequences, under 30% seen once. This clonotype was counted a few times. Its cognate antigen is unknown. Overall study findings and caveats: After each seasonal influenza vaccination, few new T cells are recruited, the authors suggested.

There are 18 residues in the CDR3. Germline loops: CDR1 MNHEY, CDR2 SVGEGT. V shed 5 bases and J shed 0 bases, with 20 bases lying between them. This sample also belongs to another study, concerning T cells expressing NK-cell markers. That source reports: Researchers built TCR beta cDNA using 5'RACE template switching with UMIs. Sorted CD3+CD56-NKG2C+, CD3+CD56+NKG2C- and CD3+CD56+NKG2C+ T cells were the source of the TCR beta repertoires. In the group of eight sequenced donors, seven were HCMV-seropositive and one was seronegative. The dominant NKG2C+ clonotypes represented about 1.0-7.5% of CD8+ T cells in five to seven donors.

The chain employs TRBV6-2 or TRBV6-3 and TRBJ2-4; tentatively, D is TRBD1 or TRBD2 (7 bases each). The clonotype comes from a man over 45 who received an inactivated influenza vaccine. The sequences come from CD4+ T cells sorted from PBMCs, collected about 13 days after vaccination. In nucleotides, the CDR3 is TGTGCCAGCAGTCCTTTGGGGGGGGGACAGAGAGCCAAAAACATTCAGTACTTC. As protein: CASSPLGGGQRAKNIQYF.